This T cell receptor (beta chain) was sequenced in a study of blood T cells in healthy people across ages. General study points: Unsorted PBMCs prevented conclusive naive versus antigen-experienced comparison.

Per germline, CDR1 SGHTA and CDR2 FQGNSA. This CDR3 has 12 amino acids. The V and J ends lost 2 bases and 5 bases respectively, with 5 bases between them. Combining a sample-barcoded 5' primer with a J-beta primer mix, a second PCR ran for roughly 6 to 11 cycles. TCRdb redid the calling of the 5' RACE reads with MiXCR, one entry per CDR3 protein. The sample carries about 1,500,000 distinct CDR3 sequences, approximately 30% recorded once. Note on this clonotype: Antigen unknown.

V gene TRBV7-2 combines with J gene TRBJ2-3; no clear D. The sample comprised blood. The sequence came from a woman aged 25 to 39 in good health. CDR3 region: CASSLMRDTQYF. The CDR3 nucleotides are TGTGCCAGCAGCTTAATGAGAGATACGCAGTATTTT.